These 5 T cell receptor beta chains share one sample of origin, sequenced in a study of regulatory T cells in long-lasting Graves disease. This sample's time point: newly diagnosed GD, antithyroid drugs for less than 3 months. Isolated PBMC RNA provided the starting material for the TCR library. Building the TCR beta libraries relied on iRepertoire HTBI primers, and CDR3 regions underwent Arm-PCR. One entry per CDR3 protein results from TCRdb running MiXCR on the multiplex PCR reads. The sample holds approximately 350,000 distinct CDR3 sequences, over 15% seen once. This sample was also put to use in a study of T cells in Graves' hyperthyroidism and ophthalmopathy.

Here the sequenced sample was peripheral blood mononuclear cells (PBMCs), taken at new diagnosis, from a patient treated with antithyroid drugs. The origin of the receptors is a man aged 40-50 years with Graves disease.

The chain links TRBV5-6 to TRBJ2-7, with D unresolved. The ends were cut back, 1 base at V and 0 bases at J, with 11 bases in the middle. CDR3 length: 15 amino acids. The germline CDR1 and CDR2 sequences are SGHDT and YYEEEE. CDR3 amino acids: CASSLTFRSSYEQYF. The DNA of the CDR3 is TGTGCCAGCAGCTTGACGTTCCGGAGCTCCTACGAGCAGTACTTC.

Notes on this clonotype: A read error may explain this, as a much larger clone is one base away. V is TRBV28 and J is TRBJ1-1; D perhaps matches TRBD1 (5 bases). V was shortened by 10 bases and J by 1 base, with 16 bases between the two germline ends. The CDR3 has 14 amino acids. CDR1 MDHEN and CDR2 SYDVKM come from the germline V gene. In DNA, the CDR3 is TGTGCCACCACTAATGCAGGGCCGAACACTGAAGCTTTCTTT. Translating it yields CATTNAGPNTEAFF.

This clonotype was seen ten or more times. V usage is TRBV2 and J usage is TRBJ2-1; maybe TRBD2 (5 bases). Trimming removed 6 bases at V and 3 bases at J, with 12 bases between. Looked up from germline, CDR1 is SNHLY and CDR2 is FYNNEI. This CDR3 is 14 amino acids long. The CDR3 is CASRGLLGYNEQFF. In DNA, the CDR3 is TGTGCCAGCAGAGGACTCCTTGGCTACAATGAGCAGTTCTTC.

This clonotype was picked up many times. This chain joins TRBV2 and TRBJ2-7; D possibly corresponds to TRBD1 (6 bases). The CDR3 sequence is 14 residues long. CDR1 and CDR2 (germline): SNHLY, FYNNEI. The V and J ends lost 6 bases and 4 bases respectively, with 16 bases between them. The CDR3 spells CASRDSGAGYEQYF. The CDR3 DNA reads as TGTGCCAGCAGGGATTCAGGGGCCGGGTACGAGCAGTACTTC.

The CDR3 is CARDRGHTEAFF. CDR3 DNA: TGTGCCAGGGACAGGGGGCATACTGAAGCTTTCTTT. This chain uses TRBV5-5 with TRBJ1-1; TRBD1 aligns across 11 bases. Germline V gene sequence: CDR1 SGHKS, CDR2 YYEKEE (reference sequence). Unmatched junction bases numbered 2, after V lost 8 bases and J lost 5 bases. This CDR3 contains 12 residues.